This is a list of T cell receptor beta chains from one sample in a study of blood T cell repertoires in COVID-19. The repertoire was sequenced with immunoSEQ multiplex PCR; TCRdb's copy has only in-frame clones and lacks some. In the table there are under 300,000 clones, 65% to 85% of which are singletons. The sequenced material came from peripheral blood. All receptors derive from a woman in her thirties or forties who had recovered from COVID-19. Each CDR3 is given without its conserved first and last residue.

v_gene,CDR3aa
TRBV7-9,ASSLVGEINYEQY
TRBV4-2,ASSQVGGGTYNEQF
TRBV28,ASSPGTAYVYGYT
TRBV2,ASSDERDSGYT
TRBV6-5,ASSSGQGDPNIQY
TRBV7-2,ASSQGTEVYYGYT
TRBV3-1/TRBV3-2,ASSRAGVDNEQF
TRBV14,ASSQVPRLNTEAF
TRBV10-3,AISEWRDNEQF
TRBV28,ASSLERARGAF
TRBV19,ASRGIGDTEAF
TRBV3-1/TRBV3-2,ASSHGDRGNYGYT
TRBV11-2,ASSLGSNRVEQY
TRBV6-5,ASLAGDDDEQY
TRBV11-2,ASSLGLAIYNEQF
TRBV19,ASSIDLGAGGTDTQY
TRBV30,AWSPGQQGYT